This T cell receptor beta chain stems from a study of identical twins listed by TCRdb under 2016. Regarding the study in general: To test whether fetal clonotypes persist, the study used deep sequencing on TCR alpha and beta repertoires from monozygotic twins, unrelated adults of various ages, and cord blood. Replicate twin experiments were performed at different times using different library preparation protocols to rule out contamination.

The library was obtained by 5' RACE. Data came from an Illumina HiSeq 2000. Template switching added a universal primer binding site, and the final cDNA carried a unique molecular identifier that allowed TCR cDNA molecules to be counted accurately. First-strand cDNA for TCR alpha and beta chains was synthesized from specific primers in the conserved constant-segment region. Each cDNA library was double barcoded, with a SMART-Mk sample barcode plus Illumina barcodes, to control for contamination. TruSeq adapter sequences, together with Illumina sample barcodes, were added in two successive PCR steps. TCR alpha and beta cDNA libraries were sequenced on the Illumina HiSeq platform with custom primers. Turning to the authors' computational methods: Unique molecular identifiers were extracted from raw reads with MiGEC, and CDR3 positions were determined with MiXCR. For each individual, recombination models were inferred using an EM algorithm with the repgenHMM and IGoR tools. The analysis of shared clonotypes was done with the tcR package in R, with sharing normalized by the product of cloneset sizes. To study raw recombination free of thymic and clonal selection effects, out-of-frame nonproductive sequences were analyzed. The public reads were reprocessed in TCRdb via fastp at Q25 and MiXCR, keeping in-frame beta chains. Entries are consolidated by CDR3 protein sequence, retaining the most common genes and DNA. TCRdb, not the authors, supplied the V and J calls. The sample profile shows 280,000 or so distinct CDR3 sequences; approximately 8% of them were found once. The top ten clones comprise 2.1% of the sample.

All donors were healthy Caucasians. Three pairs of female monozygotic twins, all aged roughly 18 to 29 years, made up the twin cohort. Miltenyi CD45RO+ enrichment and human naive T-cell isolation kits were used to isolate memory (CD45RO+) and naive T cells from PBMC. With regard to this clonotype: No cognate antigen has been identified for it. No much larger clonotype is one base removed from it; base qualities were not supplied.

The study at large found these results: A weaker excess of twin sharing was found in beta out-of-frame sequences because the signal-to-noise ratio was lowered by fewer shared sequences. Because the same donors could not be followed over many years, the conclusions depended on cross-sectional statistical analysis. Invariant T cells such as MAIT and iNKT could partly confound zero-insertion analyses, although diverse VJ usage argued against such confounding for most clonotypes. Out-of-frame TCR alpha sequences shared between twins showed an excess of low generation-probability sequences compared with coincidental sharing between unrelated individuals. Fewer insertions were carried by abundant cord blood beta clonotypes; a weaker similar trend was observed in young adult naive repertoires, while no such trend was observed in memory repertoires. Recombination models systematically underestimated out-of-frame TCR alpha sharing in monozygotic twins but agreed with sharing between unrelated individuals.

CDR1 and CDR2 are read off the germline V gene as SGHVS and FQNEAQ. The CDR3 measures 12 amino acids from cysteine to phenylalanine. Only CDR3 DNA remains: 36 bases, in frame from the first base. V is shortened by 1 base, J by 11 bases, and the region joining them spans 11 bases. This sample also belongs to another study, concerning yellow fever vaccine responses in identical twins. As described in the second report: The authors reported that the T cell response to vaccination in identical twins appeared partly convergent and partly personalized. The study precisely tracked vaccine-responding T cell clones in identical twins.

Sequencing was performed on memory (CD45RO+) T cells sorted from blood. This specimen's cell subset or site label, per the study, means: CD45RO+ enriched T cells. The receptor's source is a woman aged 18-29 years in good health. The chain employs TRBV7-8 and TRBJ1-1; no D gene call is confident. The nucleotides are TGTGCCAGCAGCTTAGAGTTTGGGGATGCTTTCTTT. Its coded protein is CASSLEFGDAFF.